This T cell receptor (beta chain) was identified in a study of PD-1 blockade in classical Hodgkin lymphoma. Study context: It was nivolumab at 3 mg/kg, given intravenously every 2 weeks, that patients received. Broader study findings: CD4+ TCR diversity rose significantly by C4D1, and CD8+ TCR diversity did not. Newly diagnosed patients reportedly had lower baseline TCR diversity than healthy donors.

As regards this clone: No antigen is known for it.

Every patient relapsed after autologous stem cell transplantation, and brentuximab vedotin exposure varied. Sequencing used immunoSEQ multiplex PCR; TCRdb keeps in-frame clones, though not all of them. The sample shows approximately 50,000 clones, roughly 66% of them seen only once. This specimen consisted of peripheral blood mononuclear cells (PBMCs), obtained before the second cycle of nivolumab. The receptor comes from a human donor with classical Hodgkin lymphoma.

The CDR3 region has the DNA TGCAGCGTGGCCCTACTTGGGGAGACCCAGTACTTC. It encodes CSVALLGETQYF. This sequence joins TRBV29-1 and TRBJ2-5; D is unresolved. V lost 6 bases and J lost 5, with 13 bases in between. In germline, CDR1 is SQVTM, CDR2 ANQGSEA. This CDR3 spans 12 amino acids.